This T cell receptor (beta chain) was profiled in a study of T cells in localized non-small cell lung cancer. Measured with immunoSEQ multiplex PCR; TCRdb has only the in-frame clones, and not every one. The table shows over 30,000 clones, with about 87% occurring only once. This CDR3 is built from 13 residues. V dropped 6 bases and J dropped 5; count of bases not matched to a gene: 3. CDR1 and CDR2 (germline): MDHEN, SYDVKM. This chain joins TRBV28 and TRBJ1-1; TRBD1 matches at 10 bases. The input for sequencing was peripheral blood, taken before any cancer treatment. The clonotype originates from a woman aged 40-69 years with stage I lung adenocarcinoma. CDR3 loop: CASRGTGETEAFF. Here the CDR3 DNA reads TGTGCCAGCAGAGGGACAGGGGAAACTGAAGCTTTCTTT. Together with reference TRBV28 and TRBJ1-1, the CDR3 gives the full variable domain: DVKVTQSSRYLVKRTGEKVFLECVQDMDHENMFWYRQDPGLGLRLIYFSYDVKMKEKGDIPEGYSVSREKKERFSLILESASTNQTSMYLCASRGTGETEAFFGQGTRLTVV.